The 22 T cell receptor beta chains presented below share a single source sample, sequenced in a study of T cell repertoires in cytomegalovirus infection. TCRdb itself ran the reads through MiXCR, one entry per CDR3 protein. The sample contains a few hundred thousand distinct CDR3 sequences, roughly a third of which appear only once. No cognate antigen is known for these TCRs. This material consisted of cultured PBMCs, taken from culture after CMV antigen stimulation. The receptors come from a human donor in good health (CMV status not recorded). Some clones in this sample may be carry-over from other donors' samples.

This clonotype turned up a few times. The V gene is TRBV7-9, the J gene TRBJ1-1; no clear D gene. The V gene lost 5 bases and the J gene lost 11 bases, with 18 bases spanning the gap. This CDR3 is 13 amino acids long. Per the germline V gene, CDR1 is SEHNR and CDR2 is FQNEAQ (reference sequence). CDR3: CASSPGPSGVAFF. CDR3 sequence (DNA): TGTGCCAGCAGCCCAGGACCGTCCGGGGTTGCTTTCTTT.

The rearrangement uses TRBV29-1 and TRBJ2-3; TRBD2 matches at 9 bases. The CDR3 consists of 15 residues. CDR1 and CDR2 (germline): SQVTM, ANQGSEA. V shed 7 bases, J shed 2 bases, and the junction held 10 bases outside the gene matches. CDR3 in amino acids: CSATTSGFITDTQYF. CDR3 DNA sequence: TGCAGCGCTACGACTAGCGGATTCATCACAGATACGCAGTATTTT.

In this sample, this clonotype turned up a few times. V is TRBV7-2 and J is TRBJ2-7, with TRBD2 identical over 7 bases. CDR3 size: 15 residues. CDR1 and CDR2 (germline): SGHTA, FQGNSA. V gave up 1 base and J gave up 3 bases; unmatched junction bases: 6. CDR3 DNA sequence: TGTGCCAGCAGCTTAGTGGCTAGCGGACGCTACGAGCAGTACTTC. Its protein is CASSLVASGRYEQYF.

This rearrangement joins TRBV30 to TRBJ1-1; D is possibly TRBD1 (6 bases). Per germline, CDR1 GTSNPN and CDR2 SVGIG (reference sequence). There are 14 residues in the CDR3. V was cut by 3 bases and J by 5 bases, with 16 bases left in between. This CDR3 is CAWSAGGRGTEAFF. The CDR3 nucleotides are TGTGCCTGGAGCGCAGGAGGGAGGGGGACTGAAGCTTTCTTT. The entire variable domain, with the rest obtained from reference TRBV30 and TRBJ1-1, is as follows: SQTIHQWPATLVQPVGSPLSLECTVEGTSNPNLYWYRQAAGRGLQLLFYSVGIGQISSEVPQNLSASRPQDRQFILSSKKLLLSDSGFYLCAWSAGGRGTEAFFGQGTRLTVV.

The table lists this clonotype with a few counts. This sequence joins TRBV28 and TRBJ1-4; tentatively, D is TRBD1 (6 bases). The CDR3 covers 14 residues. V gave up 5 bases and J gave up 4 bases, with 11 bases separating them. Germline values: CDR1 MDHEN, CDR2 SYDVKM. CDR3 sequence reads: CASSRGGLNEKLFF. DNA for the CDR3: TGTGCCAGCAGTCGGGGGGGCCTTAATGAAAAACTGTTTTTT.

The chain recombines TRBV27 with TRBJ2-5; D is possibly TRBD1 (6 bases). Germline CDR1 MNHEY, CDR2 SMNVEV (reference sequence). CDR3 length: 14 amino acids. V lost 6 bases to trimming and J lost 6 bases, with 17 bases between them. CDR3 sequence: CASRPGTSPQTQYF. The CDR3 nucleotides are TGTGCCAGCAGACCTGGGACAAGCCCTCAGACCCAGTACTTC.

This chain joins TRBV2 and TRBJ2-7, with D unresolved. This CDR3 contains 13 residues. Germline V gives CDR1 SNHLY, CDR2 FYNNEI. Trimming removed 5 bases from V and 6 bases from J, with 14 bases in between. The CDR3 DNA is TGTGCCAGCAGTCCTTCAGTGGTCCGCGAGCAGTACGTC. Translation: CASSPSVVREQYV.

Remarks on this clonotype: One end of the junction is discordant with germline, which a read error may explain. The J gene is TRBJ1-5, the V gene TRBV27, with D perhaps matching TRBD1 (5 bases). CDR1 and CDR2 (germline): MNHEY, SMNVEV (reference sequence). The CDR3 runs 15 residues. CDR3 DNA sequence: TGTGCCAGCAGTTTGGGGGGGGATCGCAATAAGCCCCAGCATTTT. Its protein product is CASSLGGDRNKPQHF.

The chain uses TRBV29-1 and TRBJ2-2, with 10 bases aligning to TRBD2. CDR3 length: 13 amino acids. Germline CDR1 SQVTM, CDR2 ANQGSEA. V lost 7 bases, J lost 5 bases, and 4 bases stayed unmatched. CDR3 protein: CSALAGSTGELFF. The CDR3 DNA is TGCAGCGCACTAGCGGGATCAACCGGGGAGCTGTTTTTT.

Comments on this clonotype: At one end, the junction sequence differs from germline, possibly due to a read error. This rearrangement joins TRBV6-2 or TRBV6-3 to TRBJ1-5; the match to TRBD1 covers 12 bases. Germline values: CDR1 MNHEY, CDR2 SVGEGT. CDR3 length: 18 amino acids. This chain's CDR3 is CASSLTGTGGRSNQPRHF. CDR3 nucleotides: TGTGCCAGCAGTCTAACCGGGACAGGGGGCAGGAGCAATCAGCCCCGGCATTTT.

The chain has TRBV6-1 and TRBJ1-1; 9 bases are shared with TRBD1. The CDR3 extends over 14 amino acids. The germline V gene has CDR1 MNHNS and CDR2 SASEGT. Trimming at V came to 7 bases and at J to 4 bases, leaving 7 bases not matched to a gene. The CDR3 DNA is TGTGCCAGCACCCAGACAGGGGGAAGCACTGAAGCTTTCTTT. Protein product: CASTQTGGSTEAFF.

V gene TRBV7-2 combines with J gene TRBJ2-3; D is undetermined. Trimming removed 5 bases from V and 6 bases from J, with 9 bases in between. The germline CDR1 and CDR2 sequences are SGHTA and FQGNSA. The CDR3 is 12 residues long. The DNA of the CDR3 is TGTGCCAGCAGCCAATCGGGCGATACGCAGTATTTT. The encoded protein is CASSQSGDTQYF.

The genes are TRBV7-6 and TRBJ2-1; 9 bases match TRBD2. The ends lost 0 bases at V and 5 bases at J; junction bases unmatched: 20. CDR1 SGHVS and CDR2 FNYEAQ come from the germline V gene. The CDR3 has 21 amino acids. The CDR3 region is CASSLALLGLSLAGYDNEQFF. CDR3 in DNA: TGTGCCAGCAGCTTAGCGCTCCTTGGGCTCTCTCTAGCGGGATACGACAATGAGCAGTTCTTC. The full variable domain, its missing parts supplied by reference TRBV7-6 and TRBJ2-1, is GAGVSQSPRYKVTKRGQDVALRCDPISGHVSLYWYRQALGQGPEFLTYFNYEAQQDKSGLPNDRFSAERPEGSISTLTIQRTEQRDSAMYRCASSLALLGLSLAGYDNEQFFGPGTRLTVL.

This clonotype was picked up many times. V and J are TRBV7-8 and TRBJ2-5, with D perhaps being TRBD1 or TRBD2 (6 bases each). Per germline, CDR1 SGHVS and CDR2 FQNEAQ. Trimming took off 3 bases at V and 5 bases at J, with 19 bases between the two ends. The CDR3 contains 16 residues. This CDR3 is CASSLQLAGGGETQYF. CDR3 nucleotides: TGTGCCAGCAGCTTGCAACTAGCCGGAGGGGGGGAGACCCAGTACTTC.

In this sample, this clonotype turned up many times. This chain connects TRBV7-2 to TRBJ2-5, with D possibly being TRBD1 (6 bases). The CDR3 sequence is 14 residues long. The germline V and J ends were trimmed by 5 bases and 4 bases, with 14 bases remaining between them. Germline CDR1 and CDR2: SGHTA and FQGNSA. The CDR3 spells CASSPGAFLETQYF. Here the CDR3 DNA reads TGTGCCAGCAGCCCAGGGGCGTTTTTAGAGACCCAGTACTTC.

V is TRBV24-1 and J is TRBJ2-2; maybe TRBD1 (6 bases). Trimming removed 4 bases from V and 4 bases from J, with 12 bases in between. This CDR3 spans 15 amino acids. CDR1 and CDR2 from the germline V gene are KGHDR and SFDVKD. The CDR3 DNA is TGTGCCACCAGTGACAGGACAGTCCCCACCGGGGAGCTGTTTTTT. Amino acids: CATSDRTVPTGELFF.

This clonotype was seen more than once but under ten times. The chain carries TRBV7-8 and TRBJ2-7; the D is unclear. Germline CDR1 reads SGHVS; CDR2 reads FQNEAQ. V shed 5 bases and J shed 7 bases, with 15 bases lying between them. This CDR3 has 13 residues. The CDR3 nucleotides are TGTGCCAGCAGCCCCTTTTCGGCTAGGGAGCAGTACTTC. Its translation is CASSPFSAREQYF. Based on the CDR3 plus reference TRBV7-8 and TRBJ2-7, the full variable domain is GAGVSQSPRYKVAKRGQDVALRCDPISGHVSLFWYQQALGQGPEFLTYFQNEAQLDKSGLPSDRFFAERPEGSVSTLKIQRTQQEDSAVYLCASSPFSAREQYFGPGTRLTVT.

This chain uses TRBV7-2 with TRBJ2-7; D may be TRBD1 (6 bases). Trimming removed 3 bases from V and 5 bases from J, with 14 bases in between. CDR3 size: 14 residues. Germline-derived CDR1 and CDR2 are SGHTA and FQGNSA. CDR3 in DNA: TGTGCCAGCAGCTTGGGGACACAAGGTAACGAGCAGTACTTC. Its translation is CASSLGTQGNEQYF.

This clonotype showed up just a few times. The V call is TRBV6-5, the J call TRBJ2-5, with TRBD1 matching 9 bases. V shed 5 bases and J 2 bases; nucleotides not matched to a gene: 6. In germline, CDR1 is MNHEY, CDR2 SVGAGI. The CDR3 runs to 15 residues. DNA for the CDR3: TGTGCCAGCAGTGAGGGGACAGGGCATCAAGAGACCCAGTACTTC. Encoded protein: CASSEGTGHQETQYF.

This sequence joins TRBV7-8 and TRBJ2-5; D is possibly TRBD1 (8 bases). The V and J ends lost 2 bases and 2 bases respectively, with 12 bases between them. Germline CDR1 reads SGHVS; CDR2 reads FQNEAQ. The CDR3 extends over 15 amino acids. The CDR3: CASSLKQGGQETQYF. The CDR3 DNA reads as TGTGCCAGCAGCTTAAAACAGGGGGGGCAAGAGACCCAGTACTTC.

This clonotype was seen a single time. This sequence joins TRBV6-6 and TRBJ1-6; D might be TRBD1 (5 bases). CDR1 and CDR2 from the germline V gene are MNHNY and SVGAGI (reference sequence). The V and J ends lost 0 bases and 8 bases respectively, with 14 bases between them. The CDR3 loop spans 16 amino acids. As DNA, the CDR3 is TGTGCCAGCAGTTACTCGAGGGACTTTTTTGATTCACCCCTCCACTTT. The encoded protein is CASSYSRDFFDSPLHF.

This rearrangement joins TRBV20-1 to TRBJ2-1, with 11 bases lining up with TRBD2. The CDR3 is made up of 18 amino acids. Trimming took 4 bases from V and 6 from J; bases not matched to a gene: 17. Germline-derived CDR1 and CDR2 are DFQATT and SNEGSKA (reference sequence). CDR3 residues: CSAMRSLTRLAGFNEQFF. CDR3 bases: TGCAGTGCTATGCGGTCATTAACCAGACTAGCGGGATTCAATGAGCAGTTCTTC.